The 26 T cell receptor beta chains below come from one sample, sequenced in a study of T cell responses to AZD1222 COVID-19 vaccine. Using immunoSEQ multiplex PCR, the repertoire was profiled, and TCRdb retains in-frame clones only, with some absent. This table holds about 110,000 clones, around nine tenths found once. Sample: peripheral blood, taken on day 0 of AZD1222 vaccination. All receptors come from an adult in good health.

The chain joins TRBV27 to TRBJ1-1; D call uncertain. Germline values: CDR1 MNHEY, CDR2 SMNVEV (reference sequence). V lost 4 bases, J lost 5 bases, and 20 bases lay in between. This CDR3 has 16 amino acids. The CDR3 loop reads CASSSTSTPPRTEAFF. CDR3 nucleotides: TGTGCCAGCAGTTCAACTTCAACGCCCCCGAGGACTGAAGCTTTCTTT.

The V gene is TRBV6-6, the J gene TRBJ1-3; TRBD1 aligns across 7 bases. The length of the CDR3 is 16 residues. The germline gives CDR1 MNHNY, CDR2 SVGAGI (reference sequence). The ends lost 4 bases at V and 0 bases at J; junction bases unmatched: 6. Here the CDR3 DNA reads TGTGCCAGCAGTTTGGACAGGAGAGACTCTGGAAACACCATATATTTT. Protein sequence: CASSLDRRDSGNTIYF.

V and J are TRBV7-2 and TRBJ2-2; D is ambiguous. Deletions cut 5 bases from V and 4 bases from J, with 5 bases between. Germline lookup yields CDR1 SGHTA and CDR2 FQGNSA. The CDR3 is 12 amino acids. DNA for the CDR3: TGTGCCAGCAGCCCTTCCACCGGGGAGCTGTTTTTT. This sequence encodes CASSPSTGELFF.

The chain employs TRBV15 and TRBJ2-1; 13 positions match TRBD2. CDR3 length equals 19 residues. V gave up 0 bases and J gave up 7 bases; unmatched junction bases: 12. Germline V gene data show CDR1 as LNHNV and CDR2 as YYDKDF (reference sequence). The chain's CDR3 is CATSRDGLAGAGRGNEQFF. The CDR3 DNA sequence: TGTGCCACCAGCAGAGATGGACTAGCGGGGGCCGGGCGGGGGAATGAGCAGTTCTTC.

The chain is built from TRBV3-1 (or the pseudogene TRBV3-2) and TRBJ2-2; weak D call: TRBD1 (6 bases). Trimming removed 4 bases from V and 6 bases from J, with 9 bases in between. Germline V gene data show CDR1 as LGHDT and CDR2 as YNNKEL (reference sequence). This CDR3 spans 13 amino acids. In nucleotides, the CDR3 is TGTGCCAGCAGCCCCAGGGGTGCCGGGGAGCTGTTTTTT. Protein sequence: CASSPRGAGELFF.

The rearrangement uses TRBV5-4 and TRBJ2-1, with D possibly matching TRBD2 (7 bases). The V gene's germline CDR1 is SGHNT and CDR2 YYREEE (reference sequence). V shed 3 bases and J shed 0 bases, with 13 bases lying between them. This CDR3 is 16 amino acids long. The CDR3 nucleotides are TGTGCCAGCAGCTCGGAGGGGGGGAGCTCCTACAATGAGCAGTTCTTC. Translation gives CASSSEGGSSYNEQFF.

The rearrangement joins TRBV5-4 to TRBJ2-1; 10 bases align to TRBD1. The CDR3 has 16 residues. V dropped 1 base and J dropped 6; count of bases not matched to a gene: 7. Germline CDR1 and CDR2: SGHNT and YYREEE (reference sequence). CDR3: CASSLSVGQGGNEQFF. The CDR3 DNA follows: TGTGCCAGCAGCTTGAGTGTTGGACAGGGGGGCAATGAGCAGTTCTTC.

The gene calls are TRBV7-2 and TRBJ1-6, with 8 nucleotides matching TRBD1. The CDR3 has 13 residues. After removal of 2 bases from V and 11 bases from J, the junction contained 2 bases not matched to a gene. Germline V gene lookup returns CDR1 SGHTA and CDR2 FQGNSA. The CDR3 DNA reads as TGTGCCAGCAGCTTACAGGGGGCCCCACCCCTCCACTTT. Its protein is CASSLQGAPPLHF. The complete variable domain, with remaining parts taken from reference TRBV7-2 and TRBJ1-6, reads GAGVSQSPSNKVTEKGKDVELRCDPISGHTALYWYRQSLGQGLEFLIYFQGNSAPDKSGLPSDRFSAERTGGSVSTLTIQRTQQEDSAVYLCASSLQGAPPLHFGNGTRLTVT.

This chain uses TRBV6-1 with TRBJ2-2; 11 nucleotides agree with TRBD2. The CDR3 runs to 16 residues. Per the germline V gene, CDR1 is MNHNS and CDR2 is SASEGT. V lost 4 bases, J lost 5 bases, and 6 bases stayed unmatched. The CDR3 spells CASSAPSGGQTGELFF. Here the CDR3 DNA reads TGTGCCAGCAGTGCGCCTAGCGGGGGGCAAACCGGGGAGCTGTTTTTT.

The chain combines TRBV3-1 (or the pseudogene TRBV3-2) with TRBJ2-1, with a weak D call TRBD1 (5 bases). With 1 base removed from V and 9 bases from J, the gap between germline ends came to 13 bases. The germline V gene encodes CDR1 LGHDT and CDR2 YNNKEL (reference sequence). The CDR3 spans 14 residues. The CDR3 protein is CASSQVAGAREQFF. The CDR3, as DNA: TGTGCCAGCAGCCAAGTTGCTGGGGCTCGTGAGCAGTTCTTC.

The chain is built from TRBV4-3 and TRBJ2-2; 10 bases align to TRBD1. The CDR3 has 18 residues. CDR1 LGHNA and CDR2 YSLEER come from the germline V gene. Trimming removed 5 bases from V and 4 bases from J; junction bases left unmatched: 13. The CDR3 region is CASSKRLGTGVGTGELFF. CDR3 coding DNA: TGCGCCAGCAGCAAAAGATTGGGGACAGGGGTTGGCACCGGGGAGCTGTTTTTT.

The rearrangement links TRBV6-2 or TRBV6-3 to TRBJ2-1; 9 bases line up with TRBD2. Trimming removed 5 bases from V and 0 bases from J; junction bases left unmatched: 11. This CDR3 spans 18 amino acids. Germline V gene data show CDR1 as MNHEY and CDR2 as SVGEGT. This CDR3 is CASSPSGGPRSSYNEQFF. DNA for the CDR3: TGTGCCAGCAGTCCCAGCGGGGGGCCCAGGAGCTCCTACAATGAGCAGTTCTTC.

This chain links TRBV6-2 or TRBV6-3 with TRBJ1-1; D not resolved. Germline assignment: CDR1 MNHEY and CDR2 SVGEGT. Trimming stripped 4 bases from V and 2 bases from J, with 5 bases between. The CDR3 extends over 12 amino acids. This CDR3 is CASSLPNTEAFF. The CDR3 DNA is TGTGCCAGCAGTTTACCTAACACTGAAGCTTTCTTT.

CDR3 loop: CASSGNLQGSGELFF. The CDR3 coding sequence is TGCGCCAGCAGCGGCAACTTACAGGGTAGCGGGGAGCTGTTTTTT. The J gene is TRBJ2-2, the V gene TRBV10-2, with D possibly being TRBD1 (6 bases). The CDR3 totals 15 residues. Trimming removed 6 bases from V and 7 bases from J, with 18 bases in between. The V gene's germline CDR1 is WSHSY and CDR2 SAAADI.

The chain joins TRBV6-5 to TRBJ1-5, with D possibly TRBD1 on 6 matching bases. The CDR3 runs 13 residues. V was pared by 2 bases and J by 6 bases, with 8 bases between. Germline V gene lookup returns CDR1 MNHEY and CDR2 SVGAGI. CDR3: CASSYRGAQPQHF. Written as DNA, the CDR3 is TGTGCCAGCAGTTACCGGGGGGCTCAGCCCCAGCATTTT.

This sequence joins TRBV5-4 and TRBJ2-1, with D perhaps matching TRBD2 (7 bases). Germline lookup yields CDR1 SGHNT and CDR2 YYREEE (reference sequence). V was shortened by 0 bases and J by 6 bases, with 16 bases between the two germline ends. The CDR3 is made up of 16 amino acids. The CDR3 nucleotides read TGTGCCAGCAGCTTGGCCGGGGGGCCCTGGATCAATGAGCAGTTCTTC. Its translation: CASSLAGGPWINEQFF.

The CDR3 loop reads CASSLAGTASGYTF. In DNA form, the CDR3 reads TGTGCCAGCAGCTTAGCCGGGACAGCCTCTGGCTACACCTTC. The gene calls are TRBV7-8 and TRBJ1-2, with 7 positions matching TRBD1. With 0 bases clipped from V and 7 bases from J, the junction kept 5 bases outside the gene matches. From germline, CDR1 is SGHVS and CDR2 FQNEAQ. CDR3 length equals 14 residues.

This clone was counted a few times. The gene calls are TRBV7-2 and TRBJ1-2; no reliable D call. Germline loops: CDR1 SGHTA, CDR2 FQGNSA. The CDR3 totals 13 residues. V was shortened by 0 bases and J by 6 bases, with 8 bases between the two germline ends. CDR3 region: CASSLAAGNGYTF. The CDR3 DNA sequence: TGTGCCAGCAGCTTAGCGGCAGGTAATGGCTACACCTTC.

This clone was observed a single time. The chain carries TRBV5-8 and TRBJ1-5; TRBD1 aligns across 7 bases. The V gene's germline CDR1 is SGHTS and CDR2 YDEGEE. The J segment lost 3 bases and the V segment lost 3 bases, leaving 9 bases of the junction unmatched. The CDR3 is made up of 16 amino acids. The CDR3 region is CASSWGHKGANQPQHF. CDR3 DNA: TGTGCCAGCAGCTGGGGTCACAAGGGGGCCAATCAGCCCCAGCATTTT.

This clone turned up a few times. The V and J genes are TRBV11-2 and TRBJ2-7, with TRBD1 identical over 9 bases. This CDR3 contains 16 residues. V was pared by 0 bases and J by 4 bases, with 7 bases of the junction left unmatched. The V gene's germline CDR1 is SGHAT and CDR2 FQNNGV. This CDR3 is CASSLDRTGAGYEQYF. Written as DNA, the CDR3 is TGTGCCAGCAGCTTAGATCGGACAGGGGCTGGGTACGAGCAGTACTTC.

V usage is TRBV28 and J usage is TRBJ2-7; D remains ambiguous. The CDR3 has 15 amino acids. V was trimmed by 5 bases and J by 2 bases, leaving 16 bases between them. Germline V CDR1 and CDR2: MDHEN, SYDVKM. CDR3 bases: TGTGCCAGCAGTCCACCCCCCCAAGCCCCCTACGAGCAGTACTTC. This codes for CASSPPPQAPYEQYF.

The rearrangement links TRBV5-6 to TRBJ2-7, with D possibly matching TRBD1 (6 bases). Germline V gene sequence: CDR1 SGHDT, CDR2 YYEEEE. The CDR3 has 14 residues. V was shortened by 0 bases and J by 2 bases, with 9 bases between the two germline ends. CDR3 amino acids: CASSLVGAPYEQYF. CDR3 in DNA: TGTGCCAGCAGCTTGGTGGGGGCACCCTACGAGCAGTACTTC.

The CDR3 here is CASSNVRNTIYF. DNA of the CDR3: TGTGCCAGTAGTAATGTTCGCAACACCATATATTTT. The chain couples TRBV19 to TRBJ1-3, with D uncertain. The length of the CDR3 is 12 residues. Germline values: CDR1 LNHDA, CDR2 SQIVND (reference sequence). The germline V and J ends were trimmed by 4 bases and 7 bases, with 8 bases remaining between them.

CDR3 DNA sequence: TGTGCCTGGAGTGTACCGGGTGGCTACACCTTC. Protein sequence: CAWSVPGGYTF. The chain couples TRBV30 to TRBJ1-2; no clear D. The CDR3 contains 11 residues. Germline assignment: CDR1 GTSNPN and CDR2 SVGIG (reference sequence). V dropped 0 bases and J dropped 7 bases, with 6 bases sitting between them.

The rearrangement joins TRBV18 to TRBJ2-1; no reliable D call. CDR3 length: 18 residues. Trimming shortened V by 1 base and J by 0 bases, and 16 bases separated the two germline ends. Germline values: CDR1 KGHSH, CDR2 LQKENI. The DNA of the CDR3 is TGTGCCAGCTCACCACTTTTTACAGAAGTAAGCTCCTACAATGAGCAGTTCTTC. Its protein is CASSPLFTEVSSYNEQFF.

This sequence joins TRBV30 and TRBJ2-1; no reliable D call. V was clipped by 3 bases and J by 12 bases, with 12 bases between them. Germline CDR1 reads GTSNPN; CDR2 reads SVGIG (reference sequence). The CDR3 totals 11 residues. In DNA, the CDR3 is TGTGCCTGGAGCAAGGCTCTTGGGCAGTTCTTC. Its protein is CAWSKALGQFF. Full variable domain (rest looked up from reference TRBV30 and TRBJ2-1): SQTIHQWPATLVQPVGSPLSLECTVEGTSNPNLYWYRQAAGRGLQLLFYSVGIGQISSEVPQNLSASRPQDRQFILSSKKLLLSDSGFYLCAWSKALGQFFGPGTRLTVL.